This passage covers 32 T cell receptor beta chains from one sample sequenced in a study of cytomegalovirus exposure and HLA in healthy donors (dated by TCRdb to about 2017). Libraries were constructed by the immunoSEQ multiplex PCR assay. The multiplex PCR relied on a mix of 60 forward primers for TCR Vbeta segments and 13 reverse primers for TCR Jbeta segments. This immuneACCESS table, as held by TCRdb, lists in-frame sequences with V and J called but not all clones. Of the missing ones, under half trace to an unresolved V gene in checked studies; the others have no known cause. Counted in this sample were 150,000 or so clones; about 83% of them appeared once. The top ten clonotypes cover 4% to 4.5% of the sample. The sequenced material came from PBMCs. All receptors derive from a woman in her forties in good health and CMV-seronegative.

The sample holds a few counts of this clone. The chain links TRBV6-5 to TRBJ1-1; tentatively, D is TRBD1 (5 bases). The CDR3 sequence is 15 residues long. V lost 5 bases to trimming and J lost 9 bases, with 22 bases between them. Germline CDR1 MNHEY, CDR2 SVGAGI. In DNA form, the CDR3 reads TGTGCCAGCAGTCTAAAGGCCACACAGGTTCACAAAGCTTTCTTT. Translating gives CASSLKATQVHKAFF.

This rearrangement joins TRBV2 to TRBJ2-5, with D tentatively TRBD1 (6 bases). V lost 6 bases and J lost 1, with 12 bases in between. Germline CDR1 reads SNHLY; CDR2 reads FYNNEI. The CDR3 extends over 14 amino acids. The CDR3 DNA is TGTGCCAGCAGGCAAGGACAGCCCCAAGAGACCCAGTACTTC. Amino acids: CASRQGQPQETQYF.

The V and J genes are TRBV4-1 and TRBJ2-1, with 9 bases matching TRBD2. This CDR3 has 13 residues. V lost 2 bases to trimming and J lost 12 bases; unmatched junction nucleotides: 5. Germline CDR1 MGHRA, CDR2 YSYEKL. CDR3 bases: TGCGCCAGCAGCCAAAGCGGGGGGCTTGGGCAGTTCTTC. It codes for CASSQSGGLGQFF.

The V gene is TRBV29-1, the J gene TRBJ2-3, with 15 bases lining up with TRBD2. The CDR3 length is 17 residues. The germline gives CDR1 SQVTM, CDR2 ANQGSEA. Trimming cost V 6 bases and J 2 bases; bases outside gene matches: 9. The CDR3 loop reads CSVAGTSGGISTDTQYF. The CDR3 DNA follows: TGCAGCGTGGCCGGGACTAGCGGGGGGATCTCCACAGATACGCAGTATTTT.

V usage is TRBV6-4 and J usage is TRBJ1-1, with D possibly being TRBD1 (6 bases). This CDR3 comprises 13 residues. Trimming removed 8 bases from V and 1 base from J, with 11 bases in between. CDR1 MRHNA and CDR2 SNTAGT come from the germline V gene. The CDR3 DNA is TGTGCCAGCCCCAGGGGCAGGAACACTGAAGCTTTCTTT. Encoded protein: CASPRGRNTEAFF.

This chain links TRBV11-3 with TRBJ2-5, with 9 bases that match TRBD2. V lost 0 bases to trimming and J lost 5 bases; unmatched junction nucleotides: 7. CDR1 is SGHNT, CDR2 YENEEA, per germline. The CDR3 totals 16 residues. CDR3 nucleotides: TGTGCCAGCAGCTTAGATTGGCTAGCGGGACAGGAGACCCAGTACTTC. Protein product: CASSLDWLAGQETQYF. The variable domain in full, completed from reference TRBV11-3 and TRBJ2-5, reads EAGVVQSPRYKIIEKKQPVAFWCNPISGHNTLYWYLQNLGQGPELLIRYENEEAVDDSQLPKDRFSAERLKGVDSTLKIQPAELGDSAVYLCASSLDWLAGQETQYFGPGTRLLVL.

This clone was seen only a few times. V gene TRBV23-1 combines with J gene TRBJ2-3; the match to TRBD1 covers 9 bases. TRBV23-1 qualifies as an ORF whose function is uncertain. The V and J ends lost 3 bases and 0 bases, in that order; junction bases with no gene match: 10. The CDR3 has 18 residues. The DNA of the CDR3 is TGCGCCAGCAGTCAGGGACAGGGAGACGCCTTTAGCACAGATACGCAGTATTTT. It specifies CASSQGQGDAFSTDTQYF.

V is TRBV15 and J is TRBJ1-5; tentative D call: TRBD1 (6 bases). The CDR3 has 16 amino acids. CDR1 and CDR2 from the germline V gene are LNHNV and YYDKDF (reference sequence). V was cut by 5 bases and J by 0 bases, with 14 bases left in between. The CDR3 sequence: CATSGGGLNSNQPQHF. CDR3 DNA sequence: TGTGCCACCAGCGGGGGGGGGCTGAATAGCAATCAGCCCCAGCATTTT.

This chain uses TRBV7-2 with TRBJ1-5; 9 bases fit TRBD1. V lost 5 bases and J lost 11; bases outside the gene matches: 13. This CDR3 has 15 amino acids. From germline, CDR1 is SGHTA and CDR2 FQGNSA. The CDR3 loop is CASSQLDRGPAAQHF. In DNA, the CDR3 is TGTGCCAGCAGCCAGTTGGACAGGGGACCGGCGGCCCAGCATTTT.

The chain joins TRBV10-3 to TRBJ2-7; TRBD1 matches at 11 bases. The V and J ends lost 8 bases and 1 base, in that order; junction bases with no gene match: 1. CDR1 is ENHRY and CDR2 is SYGVKD in the germline V gene. The CDR3 spans 13 residues. CDR3 residues: CAIGTGGSYEQYF. The CDR3 DNA sequence: TGTGCCATCGGGACAGGGGGGTCCTACGAGCAGTACTTC.

The rearrangement links TRBV11-3 to TRBJ2-7; 7 nucleotides match TRBD2. This CDR3 comprises 16 residues. With V trimmed by 5 bases and J by 2 bases, 12 bases remained unmatched. Germline V lookup: CDR1 SGHNT, CDR2 YENEEA. The CDR3 is CASSPLGGSGTYEQYF. CDR3 nucleotides: TGTGCCAGCAGCCCCCTCGGCGGGAGTGGAACCTACGAGCAGTACTTC.

The chain employs TRBV11-3 and TRBJ2-5; TRBD1 agrees at 7 bases. CDR3 length equals 13 residues. V lost 5 bases to trimming and J lost 5 bases; unmatched junction nucleotides: 5. Germline values: CDR1 SGHNT, CDR2 YENEEA. Here the CDR3 reads CASSSDRAETQYF. The CDR3 nucleotides read TGTGCCAGCAGCAGCGACAGGGCTGAGACCCAGTACTTC.

The J gene is TRBJ2-3, the V gene TRBV28, with 9 nucleotides matching TRBD1. This CDR3 spans 14 amino acids. CDR1 MDHEN and CDR2 SYDVKM come from the germline V gene. V was clipped by 6 bases and J by 6 bases; unmatched bases: 7. This CDR3 reads CASRTGGASDTQYF. The CDR3 DNA is TGTGCCAGCAGGACAGGGGGGGCGTCGGATACGCAGTATTTT.

The V gene is TRBV5-4, the J gene TRBJ2-1, with D possibly TRBD2 on 7 matching bases. The germline CDR1 and CDR2 sequences are SGHNT and YYREEE (reference sequence). With 4 bases removed from V and 7 bases from J, the gap between germline ends came to 12 bases. CDR3 size: 13 residues. CDR3 nucleotide sequence: TGTGCCAGCAGCGCGAGGGGGGGTAATGAGCAGTTCTTC. Translation: CASSARGGNEQFF.

The chain carries TRBV6-5 and TRBJ2-3; 8 bases align to TRBD1. Per germline, CDR1 MNHEY and CDR2 SVGAGI. V dropped 5 bases and J dropped 6; count of bases not matched to a gene: 7. This CDR3 is built from 14 residues. CDR3 loop: CASSRDRGADTQYF. In nucleotides, the CDR3 is TGTGCCAGCAGTCGCGACAGGGGTGCGGATACGCAGTATTTT.

The J gene is TRBJ2-1, the V gene TRBV29-1; TRBD2 matches at 8 bases. In germline, CDR1 is SQVTM, CDR2 ANQGSEA. This CDR3 spans 13 amino acids. Trimming cost V 3 bases and J 9 bases; bases outside gene matches: 7. The CDR3 here is CSVDRGGPSEQFF. DNA for the CDR3: TGCAGCGTTGATCGGGGGGGACCCTCTGAGCAGTTCTTC.

The chain uses TRBV6-1 and TRBJ1-5, with D unresolved. This CDR3 has 11 residues. V lost 4 bases and J 6 bases, leaving 4 bases between the germline ends. The germline V gene encodes CDR1 MNHNS and CDR2 SASEGT. CDR3 nucleotide sequence: TGTGCCAGCAGTGCAGGTCAGCCCCAGCATTTT. Protein: CASSAGQPQHF.

The CDR3 DNA reads as TGTGCCAGCAGCTCTACAACCCACGGGACAGTAAATGGCTACACCTTC. This encodes CASSSTTHGTVNGYTF. This chain links TRBV11-3 with TRBJ1-2; 7 bases line up with TRBD1. Germline values: CDR1 SGHNT, CDR2 YENEEA. This CDR3 has 16 residues. The trim removed 4 bases at V and 6 bases at J, leaving 14 bases unmatched.

The rearrangement joins TRBV6-1 to TRBJ2-1, with D unclear. This CDR3 comprises 12 residues. Per germline, CDR1 MNHNS and CDR2 SASEGT. Trimming took 6 bases from V and 8 from J, leaving 11 bases between them. The CDR3 bases are TGTGCCAGCAGCCCCGGTAGAGATGAGCAGTTCTTC. Protein sequence: CASSPGRDEQFF.

This chain links TRBV5-1 with TRBJ2-7, with 7 bases fitting TRBD1. The V gene end was trimmed by 4 bases and the J gene end by 4 bases; junction bases not matched to a gene: 8. In germline, CDR1 is SGHRS, CDR2 YFSETQ. This CDR3 contains 14 residues. CDR3 in DNA: TGCGCCAGCAGCATACGGGACAGCCCTTACGAGCAGTACTTC. Protein: CASSIRDSPYEQYF.

This rearrangement joins TRBV6-5 to TRBJ2-7; 7 bases are shared with TRBD2. CDR1 and CDR2 from the germline V gene are MNHEY and SVGAGI. V was pared by 6 bases and J by 4 bases, with 6 bases of the junction left unmatched. The CDR3 covers 13 residues. The CDR3, as DNA: TGTGCCAGCAGGCGGGGCGGGAGTTACGAGCAGTACTTC. Protein sequence: CASRRGGSYEQYF.

The chain joins TRBV5-1 to TRBJ2-3; D is ambiguous. Looked up from germline, CDR1 is SGHRS and CDR2 is YFSETQ. The CDR3 spans 17 residues. V was trimmed by 0 bases and J by 0 bases, leaving 14 bases between them. The CDR3 bases are TGCGCCAGCAGCTTGGCCCGGGTCGGCCTAAGCACAGATACGCAGTATTTT. It is translated as CASSLARVGLSTDTQYF.

V gene TRBV11-2 combines with J gene TRBJ2-1; D might be TRBD2 (6 bases). CDR1 and CDR2 (germline): SGHAT, FQNNGV. The CDR3 has 13 amino acids. The germline V and J ends were trimmed by 5 bases and 9 bases, with 14 bases remaining between them. The CDR3 sequence is CASSETTGSEQFF. The DNA for the CDR3 is TGTGCCAGCAGCGAAACGACCGGGAGTGAGCAGTTCTTC.

A few counts support this clone. The J gene is TRBJ2-7, the V gene TRBV28; 8 nucleotides line up with TRBD2. Germline trimming cut 6 bases from V and 2 bases from J; bases unmatched to any gene: 9. CDR1 and CDR2 (germline): MDHEN, SYDVKM. CDR3 length equals 15 residues. Here the CDR3 DNA reads TGTGCCAGCAGGTCCAGCGGGGGCACTACCTACGAGCAGTACTTC. This encodes CASRSSGGTTYEQYF.

This clone has just one count. V gene TRBV5-1 combines with J gene TRBJ2-1; the match to TRBD2 covers 13 bases. There are 18 residues in the CDR3. Unmatched junction bases numbered 9, after V lost 3 bases and J lost 3 bases. Germline loops: CDR1 SGHRS, CDR2 YFSETQ. Written as DNA, the CDR3 is TGCGCCAGCAGCTGGGGACTAGCGGGAATAGCGGGCTACAATGAGCAGTTCTTC. It encodes CASSWGLAGIAGYNEQFF.

The V call is TRBV11-2, the J call TRBJ1-6; D is undetermined. From germline, CDR1 is SGHAT and CDR2 FQNNGV. This CDR3 has 15 residues. Trimming pared 5 bases from V and 7 bases from J, leaving 15 bases between. Written as DNA, the CDR3 is TGTGCCAGCAGCAATCAGGTGATATCAAATTCACCCCTCCACTTT. Amino acid sequence: CASSNQVISNSPLHF.

V and J are TRBV5-6 and TRBJ1-2; maybe TRBD1 (5 bases). Germline V gene lookup returns CDR1 SGHDT and CDR2 YYEEEE. Trimming cost V 4 bases and J 7 bases, with 20 bases left between them. The CDR3 loop spans 15 amino acids. CDR3 amino acids: CASSLYSPGRGGYTF. The CDR3 nucleotides read TGTGCCAGCAGCCTATACAGTCCAGGGAGGGGTGGCTACACCTTC.

The chain carries TRBV7-6 and TRBJ2-7; possibly TRBD2 for D (7 bases). Deletions cut 5 bases from V and 0 bases from J, with 17 bases between. The CDR3 spans 16 residues. The V gene's germline CDR1 is SGHVS and CDR2 FNYEAQ. CDR3 amino acids: CASSPMAGASSYEQYF. The DNA for the CDR3 is TGTGCCAGCAGCCCGATGGCGGGGGCAAGCTCCTACGAGCAGTACTTC.

For this clone: The same CDR3 arises from other DNA sequences in this sample as well. V usage is TRBV20-1 and J usage is TRBJ2-7; D uncertain. The V gene lost 4 bases and the J gene lost 3 bases, with 7 bases spanning the gap. Germline loops: CDR1 DFQATT, CDR2 SNEGSKA (reference sequence). This CDR3 region has 11 residues. This chain's CDR3 is CSAKSNYEQYF. In nucleotides, the CDR3 is TGCAGTGCTAAATCCAACTACGAGCAGTACTTC.

V is TRBV19 and J is TRBJ1-2, with D hard to call. From germline, CDR1 is LNHDA and CDR2 SQIVND (reference sequence). CDR3 length: 13 residues. Trimming shortened V by 3 bases and J by 3 bases, and 8 bases separated the two germline ends. CDR3 bases: TGTGCCAGTAGTATGCTCCGGGACTATGGCTACACCTTC. The encoded protein is CASSMLRDYGYTF.

The rearrangement joins TRBV6-6 to TRBJ1-4; D is ambiguous. The CDR3 contains 12 residues. Trimming took 0 bases from V and 15 from J, leaving 11 bases between them. CDR1 and CDR2 (germline): MNHNY, SVGAGI (reference sequence). CDR3 in amino acids: CASSYSSGRVFF. CDR3 in DNA: TGTGCCAGCAGTTACTCGTCCGGGCGGGTGTTTTTT.

The chain combines TRBV10-3 with TRBJ1-1, with 8 bases fitting TRBD1. Germline values: CDR1 ENHRY, CDR2 SYGVKD. The CDR3 spans 13 residues. V dropped 8 bases and J dropped 4; count of bases not matched to a gene: 6. As DNA, the CDR3 is TGTGCCATCCTGAGGACAGGGCGCACTGAAGCTTTCTTT. It specifies CAILRTGRTEAFF.